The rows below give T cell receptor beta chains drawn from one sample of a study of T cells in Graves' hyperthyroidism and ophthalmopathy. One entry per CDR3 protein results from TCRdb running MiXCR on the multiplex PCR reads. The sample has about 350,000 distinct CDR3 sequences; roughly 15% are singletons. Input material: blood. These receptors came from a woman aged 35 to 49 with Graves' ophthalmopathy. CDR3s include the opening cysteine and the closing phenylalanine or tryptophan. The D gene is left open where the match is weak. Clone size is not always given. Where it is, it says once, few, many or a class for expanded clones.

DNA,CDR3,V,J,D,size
TGTGCCAGCAGCGTAGGGTCTAGCGGGATATTCGAGCAGTACTTC,CASSVGSSGIFEQYF,TRBV9,TRBJ2-7,TRBD2,many
TGTGCCAGCAGCCGGACTGTCGACTCCTACAATGAGCAGTTCTTC,CASSRTVDSYNEQFF,TRBV7-8,TRBJ2-1,.,.
TGTGCCAGCAGTTTACTGGCGGGGGTTGAGCAGTTCTTC,CASSLLAGVEQFF,TRBV27,TRBJ2-1,TRBD2,few
TGTGCCAGCAGCCCCTTGGGGCAGCCCCAGCATTTT,CASSPLGQPQHF,TRBV5-6,TRBJ1-5,.,many
TGCAGTGCTAGGAGCCCCGGACCCTACGAGCAGTACTTC,CSARSPGPYEQYF,TRBV20-1,TRBJ2-7,.,many
TGTGCCAGCAGCTTAGTAGGGGCAGGGCCCTATGGCTACACCTTC,CASSLVGAGPYGYTF,TRBV11-2,TRBJ1-2,.,.
TGTGCCAGCAGCAGGACTAGCGGGAGGCAGTACGAGCAGTACTTC,CASSRTSGRQYEQYF,TRBV2,TRBJ2-7,TRBD2,many
TGTGCCAGCAGCTTAGGTGCCGACACTGAAGCTTTCTTT,CASSLGADTEAFF,TRBV11-2,TRBJ1-1,.,many
TGTGCCAGCAGCTTAGGGCACCCAGACGAGGGTAGCAATCAGCCCCAGCATTTT,CASSLGHPDEGSNQPQHF,TRBV13,TRBJ1-5,.,few
TGCAGTGCTAGAGACCGACTAGCGGGAACTAGCTCCTACGAGCAGTACTTC,CSARDRLAGTSSYEQYF,TRBV20-1,TRBJ2-7,TRBD2,.
TGTGCCAGCGGAACCGGGACAGGGGGTCTCTACGAGCAGTACTTC,CASGTGTGGLYEQYF,TRBV28,TRBJ2-7,TRBD1,many
TGTGCCAGCAGTTCGGAGGGTAGGGAGACCCAGCACTTC,CASSSEGRETQHF,TRBV27,TRBJ2-5,.,few
TGTGCCAGCAGTGAAGGGCCCCGACAGGGCATATTCCCCTACGAGCAGTACTTC,CASSEGPRQGIFPYEQYF,TRBV6-1,TRBJ2-7,TRBD1,many
TGTGCCAGCAGCCGGGGGGACAGCTTAGCAACTCAGCCCCAGCATTTT,CASSRGDSLATQPQHF,TRBV12-3/TRBV12-4,TRBJ1-5,TRBD1,many
TGTGCCAGCTCAGCCCGACAAGGGGGCGCTGGGGCCAACGTCCTGACTTTC,CASSARQGGAGANVLTF,TRBV18,TRBJ2-6,TRBD1,.
TGTGCCAGCAGTTCCGGACTAGCGGGGAATGAGCAGTTCTTC,CASSSGLAGNEQFF,TRBV27,TRBJ2-1,TRBD2,many
TGCGCCAGCAGCTTGGTCCCCACAGGGGCGTACGAGCAGTACTTC,CASSLVPTGAYEQYF,TRBV5-1,TRBJ2-7,TRBD1,many
TGTGCCAGCAAGATGGACAGGGGAGTCGAGCAGTACTTC,CASKMDRGVEQYF,TRBV7-9,TRBJ2-7,TRBD1,few
TGCGCCAGCAGCCCCCTAGGGGGAATCGTAAATGAAAAACTGTTTTTT,CASSPLGGIVNEKLFF,TRBV4-1,TRBJ1-4,.,few
TGTGCCAGCTCACCAACCCGGACAGGGGGCGTGAGCGAGCAGTACTTC,CASSPTRTGGVSEQYF,TRBV18,TRBJ2-7,TRBD1,.
TGTGCCAGCAGATCTGCCGGGCTAGCGGATTTCAATGAGCAGTTCTTC,CASRSAGLADFNEQFF,TRBV5-4,TRBJ2-1,TRBD2,.
TGCGCCAGCAGCTTGGGGAACAGGGGCGGGGAGACCCAGTACTTC,CASSLGNRGGETQYF,TRBV5-1,TRBJ2-5,TRBD1,few
TGCAGTGCTAGGGTTACAGGGGCCGGTGAAGCTTTCTTT,CSARVTGAGEAFF,TRBV20-1,TRBJ1-1,TRBD1,.
TGTGCCAGCACCAGAACAGGGGGCAGTGGAAACACCATATATTTT,CASTRTGGSGNTIYF,TRBV3-1,TRBJ1-3,TRBD1,few
TGTACCAGCTCACCACCGCTAGGATTCTACGAGCAGTACTTC,CTSSPPLGFYEQYF,TRBV18,TRBJ2-7,.,.
TGTGCCAGTAGTATAACCGGGACTAGCGGGATCACAGATACGCAGTATTTT,CASSITGTSGITDTQYF,TRBV19,TRBJ2-3,TRBD2,.
TGTGCCAGCGGCAGAACTAATTCACCCCTCCACTTT,CASGRTNSPLHF,TRBV27,TRBJ1-6,.,many
TGCGCCAGCAGCCAACGCCCTAGCGGGGGGAACACCGGGGAGCTGTTTTTT,CASSQRPSGGNTGELFF,TRBV4-1,TRBJ2-2,TRBD2,.
TGTGCCATCAGTGCTTCCATCCAGGGACTCTACAATGAGCAGTTCTTC,CAISASIQGLYNEQFF,TRBV10-3,TRBJ2-1,.,.
TGTGCCAGCAGCCCGACTAGCGGGGGAATTACCCAGTACTTC,CASSPTSGGITQYF,TRBV7-9,TRBJ2-5,TRBD2,few
TGTGCCAGCAGTTTTGTTTGGGGGGACACCGGGGAGCTGTTTTTT,CASSFVWGDTGELFF,TRBV12-3/TRBV12-4,TRBJ2-2,.,many
TGTGCCAGCAGTGCACTAGCGGGGGGCCAAGAGACCCAGTACTTC,CASSALAGGQETQYF,TRBV6-1,TRBJ2-5,TRBD2,many
TGTGCCAGCAGCTCCTTAGCGGGAGTCGATGAGCAGTTCTTC,CASSSLAGVDEQFF,TRBV2,TRBJ2-1,TRBD2,many
TGTGCCAGCAGCTTCTCGGACTACGAGCAGTACTTC,CASSFSDYEQYF,TRBV7-9,TRBJ2-7,.,many
TGTGCCAGCAGTGGGGGGTCTAACTATGGCTACACCTTC,CASSGGSNYGYTF,TRBV2,TRBJ1-2,.,many
TGTGCCACCAGCCGACGACGGACAGGGAGAACCGGGGAGCTGTTTTTT,CATSRRRTGRTGELFF,TRBV15,TRBJ2-2,TRBD1,many
TGCAGTGCTAGAATTGCTAGGACGAACACCGGGGAGCTGTTTTTT,CSARIARTNTGELFF,TRBV20-1,TRBJ2-2,.,.
TGTGCCACCAGTGAGCCGGGACAGGGGGAGACCCAGTACTTC,CATSEPGQGETQYF,TRBV24-1,TRBJ2-5,TRBD1,.
TGTGCCAGCAGCGCCCTTATAGCGGGAGCCCCGGGGGAGCAGTTCTTC,CASSALIAGAPGEQFF,TRBV7-8,TRBJ2-1,TRBD2,many
TGTGCCAGCAGTGAATCCACAGAGGCCCAGTACTTC,CASSESTEAQYF,TRBV2,TRBJ2-5,.,.
TGCAGTGCTAGGGCCCATTGGGATAACTATGGCTACACCTTC,CSARAHWDNYGYTF,TRBV20-1,TRBJ1-2,.,.
TGTGCCAGCAGCTTACGGTTAGGGGGTAACTACGAGCAGTACTTC,CASSLRLGGNYEQYF,TRBV7-9,TRBJ2-7,.,many
TGTGCCAGCTTAGCGGGCGGGGCATCTTCGGATACGCAGTATTTT,CASLAGGASSDTQYF,TRBV2,TRBJ2-3,TRBD2,.
TGTGCCAGTAGTCCTCTCGGGACTGAAGCTTTCTTT,CASSPLGTEAFF,TRBV19,TRBJ1-1,.,many
TGTGCCACCAGCAGACCGGGGGCACTTAGGACCGGGGAGCTGTTTTTT,CATSRPGALRTGELFF,TRBV15,TRBJ2-2,.,.
TGTGCCAGCAGCTCCCGGGGGGGGAATCGGCACGAGCAGTACTTC,CASSSRGGNRHEQYF,TRBV7-2,TRBJ2-7,TRBD2,many
TGTGCCAGCAGCCGGGACAGGCGAGGCTACACCTTC,CASSRDRRGYTF,TRBV14,TRBJ1-2,TRBD1,.
TGTGCTAGTGGTTTGGTACTGGGACGGATGAGAGGGCAGACTGAAGCTTTCTTT,CASGLVLGRMRGQTEAFF,TRBV12-5,TRBJ1-1,.,many
TGTGCCAGCAGTTTCCGGCTAGCGGGGAACACCGGGGAGCTGTTTTTT,CASSFRLAGNTGELFF,TRBV12-3/TRBV12-4,TRBJ2-2,TRBD2,many
TGTGCCAGCAGTTCGGGGGGGTGGGCAAAAGAGACCCAGTACTTC,CASSSGGWAKETQYF,TRBV28,TRBJ2-5,TRBD2,few
TGTGCCAGCAGGAGGGGAGCCCTAGGAGATACGCAGTATTTT,CASRRGALGDTQYF,TRBV2,TRBJ2-3,.,many